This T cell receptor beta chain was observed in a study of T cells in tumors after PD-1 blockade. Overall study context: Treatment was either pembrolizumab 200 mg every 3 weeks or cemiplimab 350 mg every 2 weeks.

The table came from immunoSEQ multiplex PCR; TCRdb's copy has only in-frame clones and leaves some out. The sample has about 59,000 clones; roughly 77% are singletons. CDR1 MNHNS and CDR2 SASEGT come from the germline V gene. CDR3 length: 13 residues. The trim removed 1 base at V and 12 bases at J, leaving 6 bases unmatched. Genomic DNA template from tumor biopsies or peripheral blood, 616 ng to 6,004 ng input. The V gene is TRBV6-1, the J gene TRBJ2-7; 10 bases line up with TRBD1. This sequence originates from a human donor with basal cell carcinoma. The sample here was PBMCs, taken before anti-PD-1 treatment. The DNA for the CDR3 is TGTGCCAGCAGTGAAGGGGGCCGGGACAGGGGGTACTTC. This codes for CASSEGGRDRGYF.